The following is a T cell receptor beta chain sequence with its context. The antigen is undetermined. The data stem from a study of response to subunit inactivated influenza vaccine. Study-wide points: Few additional T cells are recruited per seasonal influenza vaccination, authors suggested.

One entry per CDR3 protein results from TCRdb running MiXCR on the RT-PCR reads. The sample includes under 550,000 distinct CDR3 sequences, around 7.9% of them seen just once. The germline V and J ends were trimmed by 3 bases and 9 bases, with 24 bases remaining between them. From germline, CDR1 is DFQATT and CDR2 SNEGSKA (reference sequence). The CDR3 covers 16 residues. The V call is TRBV20-1, the J call TRBJ2-1, with D perhaps TRBD1 (6 bases). Source: PBMCs from blood, taken 23 to 25 months after vaccination. This TCR derives from a man between 50 and 75 years old who received an inactivated influenza vaccine. The CDR3 bases are TGCAGTGCTAGGGACCTGGGGCAGGGGATCATTGGTGAGCAGTTCTTC. Translation: CSARDLGQGIIGEQFF.